This T cell receptor (beta chain) was found in a study of identical twins. Whole-study results and caveats: Among monozygotic twins, out-of-frame TCR alpha sharing exceeded what models predicted.

Template switching introduced a universal primer site, and the cDNA bore unique molecular identifiers. Each CDR3 protein gets one entry after TCRdb re-called the 5' RACE reads with MiXCR. The data contain roughly 280,000 distinct CDR3 sequences, less than 9.5% of them singletons. This clonotype was detected only a few times. What it binds is not known. The V gene lost 6 bases and the J gene lost 3 bases, with 18 bases spanning the gap. Per germline, CDR1 SQVTM and CDR2 ANQGSEA. The CDR3 covers 14 residues. These same records also appear under a second study, on yellow fever vaccine responses in identical twins.

The chain employs TRBV29-1 and TRBJ2-7; D not certain. The sequence was collected from a woman aged 18-29 years in good health. Sequencing input: CD8+ T cells sorted from blood. The chain's CDR3 is CSVSGPLSFYEQYF. CDR3 in DNA: TGCAGCGTATCCGGGCCCTTATCCTTCTACGAGCAGTACTTC.